This T cell receptor beta chain appears in the sequencing data of a study of a mutant IDH1 vaccine in newly diagnosed glioma. The germline CDR1 and CDR2 sequences are MGHDK and SYGVNS. Between the trimmed V and J ends, which lost 2 bases and 1 base, there was a span of 11 bases. The CDR3 contains 15 residues. Libraries were prepared by immunoSEQ multiplex PCR; TCRdb keeps only in-frame clonotypes and omits some of them. This table holds 75,000 to 100,000 clones, about 80% found once. This clone was detected only once. Time point in this sample: baseline, week 1 (first vaccination visit). Sample treatment: pre-vaccination baseline after standard-of-care therapy.

The sequence came from a man aged 40-55 years with glioma. Some clones in this sample may be carry-over from other donors' samples. This chain joins TRBV25-1 and TRBJ2-5, with D perhaps being TRBD1 or TRBD2 (5 bases each). Sequencing used PBMCs, obtained from a glioma patient treated with radiotherapy, temozolomide or both. CDR3 bases: TGTGCCAGCAGTGAACCCCGGGACCTCCAAGAGACCCAGTACTTC. It encodes CASSEPRDLQETQYF.